The 4 T cell receptor beta chains below all came from one sample that was sequenced in a study of CD8+CD57+ T cells in acquired aplastic anemia. The template for TCR beta VDJ and CDR3 sequence profiling was genomic DNA. TCRdb passed the reads through MiXCR, listing each CDR3 protein once. The data contain under 200,000 distinct CDR3 sequences, more than 40% of them seen just once; the ten biggest clones take up about 30%. CD8+CD57+ cell expansion, shown by flow cytometry, had occurred in the patients selected for sequencing. What was sequenced was sorted CD4+, CD8+, or CD8+CD57+ T cells (not recorded which) from PBMCs. The receptors were sampled from a human donor with aplastic anemia.

The chain joins TRBV11-2 to TRBJ2-7, with D unclear. The length of the CDR3 is 14 residues. V dropped 3 bases and J dropped 2 bases, with 11 bases sitting between them. CDR1 is SGHAT and CDR2 is FQNNGV in the germline V gene. This CDR3 reads CASSLAGPAYEQYF. The CDR3 coding sequence is TGTGCCAGCAGCTTGGCTGGGCCCGCCTACGAGCAGTACTTC.

This clonotype was counted a single time. V is TRBV7-7 and J is TRBJ2-7; TRBD1 is a possible D gene (5 bases). The CDR3 is 14 residues long. Germline-derived CDR1 and CDR2 are SSHAT and FNYEAQ (reference sequence). V gave up 2 bases and J gave up 5 bases, with 13 bases separating them. The CDR3 loop is CASSLQGEGNEQYF. Written as DNA, the CDR3 is TGTGCCAGCAGCTTACAAGGGGAAGGGAACGAGCAGTACTTC.

This clonotype has only one observation. The chain joins TRBV10-3 to TRBJ1-2; 8 bases are a match to TRBD1. The germline gives CDR1 ENHRY, CDR2 SYGVKD. The V segment lost 11 bases and the J segment 0 bases; nucleotides outside the gene matches: 11. The CDR3 runs to 15 residues. CDR3 sequence reads: CAPGPGQGPNYGYTF. The CDR3 DNA reads TGTGCCCCCGGTCCCGGACAGGGACCTAACTATGGCTACACCTTC.

This clonotype was picked up many times. The chain uses TRBV10-3 and TRBJ2-7; D gene ambiguous. V was trimmed by 4 bases and J by 2 bases, leaving 6 bases between them. The CDR3 is 12 residues long. Germline V gives CDR1 ENHRY, CDR2 SYGVKD. The CDR3 reads CAISGHTYEQYF. The CDR3, as DNA: TGTGCCATCAGTGGGCACACCTACGAGCAGTACTTC.